These T cell receptor beta chains were read from a single sample in a study of control samples from healthy donors and cancer patients. The repertoire was sequenced with immunoSEQ multiplex PCR; TCRdb's copy has only in-frame clones and lacks some. The sample has about 130,000 clones, 92% seen once. The sequencing input was blood. The receptors originated from a woman in her forties or fifties in good health. The CDR3 runs from the conserved cysteine through the conserved F or W. D genes are given only for firm matches. A row's size may be missing; if present it is once, few, many or a size class.

>TRBD1|-|TRBV9|TRBJ2-7
CASNPGDSRTEQYF
TGTGCCAGCAACCCCGGGGACAGCCGTACCGAGCAGTACTTC
>TRBD1|-|TRBV19|TRBJ1-1
CASSTDRDTEAFF
TGTGCCAGTAGTACTGACAGGGACACTGAAGCTTTCTTT
>TRBD1|-|TRBV9|TRBJ1-2
CASSGGDRGYGYTF
TGTGCCAGCAGCGGAGGGGACAGAGGCTATGGCTACACCTTC
>-|-|TRBV6-6|TRBJ1-1
CASERAVMNTEAFF
TGTGCCAGCGAAAGGGCAGTCATGAACACTGAAGCTTTCTTT
>TRBD2|-|TRBV19|TRBJ2-3
CASSTPLSASGSYTDTQYF
TGTGCCAGTAGTACCCCCCTATCTGCGAGCGGGAGCTACACAGATACGCAGTATTTT
>-|-|TRBV5-1|TRBJ2-1
CASSLEESARFYNEQFF
TGCGCCAGCAGCTTGGAGGAGTCGGCCCGATTTTACAATGAGCAGTTCTTC
>-|-|TRBV7-8|TRBJ1-1
CASRPRVQSNTEAFF
TGTGCCAGCAGGCCGAGGGTACAGAGTAACACTGAAGCTTTCTTT
>TRBD1|-|TRBV24-1|TRBJ2-1
CATSDSGQLFNEQFF
TGTGCCACCAGTGATTCGGGACAGCTCTTTAATGAGCAGTTCTTC
>TRBD2|-|TRBV3-1/TRBV3-2|TRBJ2-1
CASSQDFSGSFDNEQFF
TGTGCCAGCAGCCAAGATTTTAGCGGGAGTTTCGACAATGAGCAGTTCTTC
>-|-|TRBV9|TRBJ1-3
CASRGGHSGNTIYF
TGTGCCAGTCGAGGAGGCCACTCTGGAAACACCATATATTTT
>-|-|TRBV18|TRBJ1-3
CASSPMGSGNTIYF
TGTGCCAGCTCACCAATGGGATCTGGAAACACCATATATTTT
>-|many|TRBV5-8|TRBJ1-2
CASSLFGYTF
TGTGCCAGCAGCTTATTTGGCTACACCTTC
>-|-|TRBV6-5|TRBJ1-1
CASRTSEAFF
TGTGCCAGCAGGACTTCTGAAGCTTTCTTT
>-|once|TRBV5-1|TRBJ1-2
CASSPPIAGRNYGYTF
TGCGCCAGCAGCCCTCCGATCGCCGGGCGTAACTATGGCTACACCTTC
>-|-|TRBV7-2|TRBJ1-1
CASSLPVDTEAFF
TGTGCCAGCAGCTTGCCGGTTGACACTGAAGCTTTCTTT
>-|-|TRBV28|TRBJ2-7
CASIDEQYF
TGTGCCAGCATAGACGAGCAGTACTTC
>-|-|TRBV12-3/TRBV12-4|TRBJ1-2
CASSETLGGYTF
TGTGCCAGCAGCGAAACCTTGGGTGGCTACACCTTC
>-|-|TRBV6-5|TRBJ1-1
CASIPPGVGTEAFF
TGTGCCAGCATCCCGCCTGGGGTCGGAACTGAAGCTTTCTTT
>-|-|TRBV6-1|TRBJ2-5
CASSEPVAQYF
TGTGCCAGCAGTGAGCCTGTGGCCCAGTACTTC
>TRBD1|-|TRBV5-6|TRBJ1-2
CASSADRGHSYTF
TGTGCCAGCAGCGCGGACAGGGGGCATAGCTACACCTTC
>-|once|TRBV6-2/TRBV6-3|TRBJ1-5
CASSYVAQIAPQHF
TGTGCCAGCAGTTACGTGGCTCAGATCGCGCCCCAGCATTTT
>-|-|TRBV28|TRBJ1-3
CATRSDPSAAGNTIYF
TGTGCCACCCGTTCAGATCCATCCGCGGCCGGAAACACCATATATTTT
>-|-|TRBV5-1|TRBJ2-7
CASSLEPPSYEQYF
TGCGCCAGCAGCTTGGAACCTCCCTCCTACGAGCAGTACTTC
>-|once|TRBV6-5|TRBJ1-3
CASRGLANTIYF
TGTGCCAGCAGGGGGCTCGCAAACACCATATATTTT
>-|-|TRBV27|TRBJ1-6
CASSSRGVIKPLHF
TGTGCCAGCTCATCTCGGGGAGTTATCAAACCCCTCCACTTT
>TRBD2|-|TRBV11-2|TRBJ2-7
CASSLEGGQVPYEQYF
TGTGCCAGCAGCTTAGAGGGAGGGCAGGTCCCCTACGAGCAGTACTTC
>-|-|TRBV6-5|TRBJ2-6
CATSGSGANVLTF
TGTGCCACCTCGGGCTCTGGGGCCAACGTCCTGACTTTC
>TRBD2|few|TRBV2|TRBJ2-3
CASSEDLSGGGKDTQYF
TGTGCCAGCAGTGAAGATCTTAGCGGGGGAGGCAAAGATACGCAGTATTTT
>TRBD1|-|TRBV28|TRBJ2-2
CASRRWDRGQDGELFF
TGTGCCAGCAGGCGATGGGACAGGGGGCAAGACGGGGAGCTGTTTTTT
>-|-|TRBV5-1|TRBJ2-5
CASSPGANEETQYF
TGCGCCAGCAGCCCTGGGGCCAACGAAGAGACCCAGTACTTC
>-|-|TRBV28|TRBJ1-1
CASSLGGRVRAFF
TGTGCCAGCAGTTTGGGGGGGAGGGTGAGAGCTTTCTTT
>TRBD1|-|TRBV5-1|TRBJ2-1
CASRPGQAYNEQFF
TGCGCCAGCAGGCCGGGACAGGCATACAATGAGCAGTTCTTC
>-|-|TRBV7-9|TRBJ2-1
CASSPPSADPYNEQFF
TGTGCCAGCAGCCCCCCTTCAGCCGACCCCTACAATGAGCAGTTCTTC
>TRBD2|-|TRBV5-1|TRBJ2-7
CASSPRLAGGSYEQYF
TGCGCCAGCAGCCCTAGACTAGCGGGAGGTTCCTACGAGCAGTACTTC
>-|-|TRBV19|TRBJ1-6
CASRGDGRGSYNSPLHF
TGTGCCAGCCGAGGGGACGGCAGGGGCTCCTATAATTCACCCCTCCACTTT
>TRBD2|-|TRBV5-4|TRBJ2-1
CASSLGGLASYNEQFF
TGTGCCAGCAGCTTGGGGGGACTAGCGAGTTACAATGAGCAGTTCTTC
>-|-|TRBV6-5|TRBJ1-1
CASSFPGQNTEAFF
TGTGCCAGCAGCTTCCCAGGACAGAACACTGAAGCTTTCTTT
>-|-|TRBV11-2|TRBJ2-5
CASSLKYQETQYF
TGTGCCAGCAGCTTAAAGTACCAAGAGACCCAGTACTTC
>TRBD2|-|TRBV3-1/TRBV3-2|TRBJ2-1
CASSLLGTSGGYNEQFF
TGTGCCAGCAGCCTTCTTGGGACTAGCGGGGGGTACAATGAGCAGTTCTTC
>-|-|TRBV4-2|TRBJ1-1
CASSQVGGRGNTEAFF
TGTGCCAGCAGCCAAGTAGGTGGCAGGGGAAACACTGAAGCTTTCTTT
>-|-|TRBV18|TRBJ1-1
CASSPSLPALNTEAFF
TGTGCCAGCTCACCATCTCTCCCAGCCTTGAACACTGAAGCTTTCTTT
>TRBD2|-|TRBV6-5|TRBJ2-1
CASSSIAGAVRDEQFF
TGTGCCAGCAGTTCGATAGCGGGGGCCGTGAGGGATGAGCAGTTCTTC